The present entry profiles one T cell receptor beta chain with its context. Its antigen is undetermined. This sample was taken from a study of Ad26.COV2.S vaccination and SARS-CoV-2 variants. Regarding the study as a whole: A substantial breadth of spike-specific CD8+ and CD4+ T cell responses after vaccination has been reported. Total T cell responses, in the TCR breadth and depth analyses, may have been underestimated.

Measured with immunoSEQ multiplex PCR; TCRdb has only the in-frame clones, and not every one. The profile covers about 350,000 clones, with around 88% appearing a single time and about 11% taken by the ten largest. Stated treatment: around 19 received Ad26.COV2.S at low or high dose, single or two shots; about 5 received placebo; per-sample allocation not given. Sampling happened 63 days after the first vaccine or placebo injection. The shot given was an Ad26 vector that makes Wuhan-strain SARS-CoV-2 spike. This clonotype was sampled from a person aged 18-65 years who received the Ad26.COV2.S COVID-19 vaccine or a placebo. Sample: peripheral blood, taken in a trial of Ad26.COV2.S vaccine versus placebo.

The CDR3 DNA reads as TGTGCCAGCAGCGGGGGGCCGGGTGAAAAACTGTTTTTT. Protein sequence: CASSGGPGEKLFF. The rearrangement joins TRBV6-5 to TRBJ1-4; possible D gene TRBD1, 6 bases. The germline gives CDR1 MNHEY, CDR2 SVGAGI. Trimming removed 6 bases from V and 7 bases from J, with 12 bases in between. The CDR3 spans 13 residues.